The rows below give T cell receptor beta chains drawn from one sample of a study of blood T cell repertoires in COVID-19. TCRdb's copy holds only in-frame clones and misses some; the assay was immunoSEQ multiplex PCR. The sample holds some 120,000 clones, around four fifths seen once. Sequenced: peripheral blood. The receptors shown here come from a man between 65 and 79 years old with active or convalescent COVID-19. CDR3s include the opening cysteine and the closing phenylalanine or tryptophan. Each record gives: V gene, J gene, clone size, D gene, CDR3 DNA, CDR3 protein. D genes are given only for firm matches. Not every row has a clone size; where given, it reads once, few, many or a size class.

V: TRBV9; J: TRBJ2-5; size: .; D: TRBD1; DNA: TGTGCCAGCAGCGCCGGGACAGGGTTTGTGGAGACCCAGTACTTC; CDR3: CASSAGTGFVETQYF
V: TRBV14; J: TRBJ1-2; size: .; D: TRBD1; DNA: TGTGCCAGCAGCCATAACAGGGGACAATATGGCTACACCTTC; CDR3: CASSHNRGQYGYTF
V: TRBV4-2; J: TRBJ2-2; size: .; D: .; DNA: TGTGCCAGCAGCCTCGACAGCCGAGGGGGCGGGGAGCTGTTTTTT; CDR3: CASSLDSRGGGELFF
V: TRBV6-2/TRBV6-3; J: TRBJ2-3; size: .; D: .; DNA: TGTGCCAGCAGTTCGGCGGGTTTCACAGATACGCAGTATTTT; CDR3: CASSSAGFTDTQYF
V: TRBV4-3; J: TRBJ2-1; size: .; D: TRBD2; DNA: TGCGCCAGCAGCCAAGATAGGACTAGCGTTGAGCAGTTCTTC; CDR3: CASSQDRTSVEQFF
V: TRBV12-5; J: TRBJ2-7; size: .; D: .; DNA: TGTGCTAGTGGTTTGGGGACAACCTACGAGCAGTACTTC; CDR3: CASGLGTTYEQYF
V: TRBV9; J: TRBJ1-4; size: once; D: TRBD1; DNA: TGTGCCAGCAGCAGATCTGGACAGGGCACTAATGAAAAACTGTTTTTT; CDR3: CASSRSGQGTNEKLFF
V: TRBV6-1; J: TRBJ2-7; size: .; D: .; DNA: TGTGCCAGCAGTGAAGCATGGCAACAGAAGTTTTCCTACGAGCAGTACTTC; CDR3: CASSEAWQQKFSYEQYF
V: TRBV3-1/TRBV3-2; J: TRBJ2-5; size: .; D: .; DNA: TGTGCCAGCAGCCAATCGCAAGAGACCCAGTACTTC; CDR3: CASSQSQETQYF
V: TRBV7-3; J: TRBJ2-3; size: .; D: TRBD2; DNA: TGTGCCAGAATACCTCCGGGACTAGCCGAATCTAGCACAGATACGCAGTATTTT; CDR3: CARIPPGLAESSTDTQYF
V: TRBV11-1; J: TRBJ2-7; size: .; D: .; DNA: TGTGCCAGCAGCTGGCGGGACGCCTGGACCTACGAGCAGTACTTC; CDR3: CASSWRDAWTYEQYF
V: TRBV7-6; J: TRBJ1-1; size: .; D: TRBD1; DNA: TGTGCCAGCAGCTTAGCTGGACAGGGGGCGAACACTGAAGCTTTCTTT; CDR3: CASSLAGQGANTEAFF
V: TRBV2; J: TRBJ1-2; size: .; D: .; DNA: TGTGCCAGCAGTGATCCAGGGATTAACTATGGCTACACCTTC; CDR3: CASSDPGINYGYTF
V: TRBV12-5; J: TRBJ1-2; size: .; D: .; DNA: TGTGCTAGTGGTTTAGCAAGACAGGTCTATGGCTACACCTTC; CDR3: CASGLARQVYGYTF
V: TRBV19; J: TRBJ1-2; size: .; D: TRBD1; DNA: TGTGCCAGTAGTCTGCGGACAGGGGATGGCTACACCTTC; CDR3: CASSLRTGDGYTF
V: TRBV5-6; J: TRBJ1-2; size: .; D: .; DNA: TGTGCCAGCAGCTTACAGGGATCTGGCTACACCTTC; CDR3: CASSLQGSGYTF
V: TRBV7-6; J: TRBJ2-2; size: .; D: .; DNA: TGTGCCAGACAGGGTAGCGACACCGGGGAGCTGTTTTTT; CDR3: CARQGSDTGELFF
V: TRBV2; J: TRBJ1-3; size: .; D: TRBD1; DNA: TGTGCCAGCAGTCCTCCGGGGACAGGGACTGGAAACACCATATATTTT; CDR3: CASSPPGTGTGNTIYF